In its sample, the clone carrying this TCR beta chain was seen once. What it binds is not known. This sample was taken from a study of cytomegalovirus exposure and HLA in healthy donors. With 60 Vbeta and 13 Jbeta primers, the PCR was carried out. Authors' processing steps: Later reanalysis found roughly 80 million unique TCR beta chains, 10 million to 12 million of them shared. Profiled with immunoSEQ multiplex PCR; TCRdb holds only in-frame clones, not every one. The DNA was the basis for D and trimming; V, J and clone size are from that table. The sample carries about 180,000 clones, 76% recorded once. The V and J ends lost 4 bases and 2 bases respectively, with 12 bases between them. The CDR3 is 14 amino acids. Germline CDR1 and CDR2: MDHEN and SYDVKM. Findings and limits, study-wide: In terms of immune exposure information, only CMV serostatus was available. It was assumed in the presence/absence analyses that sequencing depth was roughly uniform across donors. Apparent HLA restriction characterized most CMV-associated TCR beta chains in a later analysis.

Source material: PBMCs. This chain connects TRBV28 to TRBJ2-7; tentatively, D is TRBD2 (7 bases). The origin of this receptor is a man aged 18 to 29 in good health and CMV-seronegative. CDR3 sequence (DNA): TGTGCCAGCAGTTCGAGCGGGGACACCTACGAGCAGTACTTC. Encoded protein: CASSSSGDTYEQYF.